This TCR beta chain was profiled in a study of blood T cell repertoires in COVID-19. The wider study: From T cells, B-cell-depleted T cells, or PBMCs came the material, which was cDNA or gDNA.

Under the authors' procedure: Amplifying reference gene primers gave estimates of nucleated cell counts. The protocol was immunoSEQ multiplex PCR, while the TCRdb copy is restricted to in-frame clones and leaves out a portion. V and J calls and clone size follow that table, whereas D and trimming were derived from the DNA. The data contain about 190,000 clones, around 83% of them singletons. The CDR3 contains 15 residues. J was trimmed by 2 bases and V by 5 bases; bases with no gene match: 7. CDR1 and CDR2 (germline): SEHNR, FQNEAQ (reference sequence). Sequencing was done on a sample of peripheral blood. The gene calls are TRBV7-9 and TRBJ2-5; 8 positions agree with TRBD1. This TCR derives from a woman aged 40 to 50 with acute or convalescent COVID-19. This CDR3 is CASSAPGQDQETQYF. The CDR3, as DNA: TGTGCCAGCAGCGCGCCGGGACAGGATCAAGAGACCCAGTACTTC. The full variable domain, its missing parts supplied by reference TRBV7-9 and TRBJ2-5, is DTGVSQNPRHKITKRGQNVTFRCDPISEHNRLYWYRQTLGQGPEFLTYFQNEAQLEKSRLLSDRFSAERPKGSFSTLEIQRTEQGDSAMYLCASSAPGQDQETQYFGPGTRLLVL.